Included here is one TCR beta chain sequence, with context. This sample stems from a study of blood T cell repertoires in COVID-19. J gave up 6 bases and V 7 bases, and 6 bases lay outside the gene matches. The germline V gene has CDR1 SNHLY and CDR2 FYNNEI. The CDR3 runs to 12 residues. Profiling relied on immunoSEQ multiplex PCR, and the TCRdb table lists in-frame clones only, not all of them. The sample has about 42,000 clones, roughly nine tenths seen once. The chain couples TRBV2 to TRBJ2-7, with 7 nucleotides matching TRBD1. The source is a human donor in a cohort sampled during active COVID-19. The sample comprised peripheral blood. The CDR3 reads CASTLGTAEQYF. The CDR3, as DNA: TGTGCCAGCACGCTGGGGACAGCCGAGCAGTACTTC.